This entry features one T cell receptor (beta chain) sequence. Its antigen is currently unknown. The protocol was immunoSEQ multiplex PCR, while the TCRdb copy is restricted to in-frame clones and leaves out a portion. Of about 150,000 clones listed, 85% to 90% are singletons. Germline V gives CDR1 SGHAT, CDR2 FQNNGV. V was cut by 1 base and J by 6 bases, with 9 bases left in between. CDR3 size: 14 residues. The data stem from a study of T cell responses to AZD1222 COVID-19 vaccine. Study-wide results and limits: Within unmutated variant regions lay the reported targets of nearly half of spike-specific TCRs.

V usage is TRBV11-2 and J usage is TRBJ2-2; D not resolved. Material: peripheral blood, obtained on day 0 of AZD1222 vaccination. The receptor comes from an adult in good health. The CDR3 is CASSLAGWAGELFF. As DNA, the CDR3 is TGTGCCAGCAGCTTAGCTGGGTGGGCCGGGGAGCTGTTTTTT.